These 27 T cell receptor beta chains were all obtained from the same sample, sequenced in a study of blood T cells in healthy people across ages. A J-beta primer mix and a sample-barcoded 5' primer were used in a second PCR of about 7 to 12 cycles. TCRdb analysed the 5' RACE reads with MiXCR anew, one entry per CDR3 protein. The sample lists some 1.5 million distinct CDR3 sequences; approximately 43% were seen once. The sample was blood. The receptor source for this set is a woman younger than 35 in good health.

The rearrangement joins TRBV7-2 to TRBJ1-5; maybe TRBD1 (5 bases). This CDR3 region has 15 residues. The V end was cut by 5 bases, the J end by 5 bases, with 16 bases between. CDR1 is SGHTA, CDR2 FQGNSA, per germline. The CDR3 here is CASSPEGGVDQPQHF. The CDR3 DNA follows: TGTGCCAGCAGCCCCGAGGGAGGGGTCGATCAGCCCCAGCATTTT. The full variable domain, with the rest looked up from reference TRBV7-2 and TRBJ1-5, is GAGVSQSPSNKVTEKGKDVELRCDPISGHTALYWYRQSLGQGLEFLIYFQGNSAPDKSGLPSDRFSAERTGGSVSTLTIQRTQQEDSAVYLCASSPEGGVDQPQHFGDGTRLSIL.

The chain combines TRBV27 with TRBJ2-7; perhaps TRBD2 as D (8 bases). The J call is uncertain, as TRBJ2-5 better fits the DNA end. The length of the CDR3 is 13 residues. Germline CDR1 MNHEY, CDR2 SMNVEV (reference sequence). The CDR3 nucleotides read TGTGCCAGCACCCAACAGGGGACTAGGACCCAGTACTTC. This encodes CASTQQGTRTQYF.

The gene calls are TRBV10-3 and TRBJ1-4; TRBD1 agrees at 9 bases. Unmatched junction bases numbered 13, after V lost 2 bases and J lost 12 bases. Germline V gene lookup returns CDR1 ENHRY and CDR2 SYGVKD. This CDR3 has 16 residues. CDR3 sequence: CAISEPGTGREEELFF. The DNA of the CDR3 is TGTGCCATCAGTGAGCCTGGGACAGGGAGAGAGGAAGAACTGTTTTTT.

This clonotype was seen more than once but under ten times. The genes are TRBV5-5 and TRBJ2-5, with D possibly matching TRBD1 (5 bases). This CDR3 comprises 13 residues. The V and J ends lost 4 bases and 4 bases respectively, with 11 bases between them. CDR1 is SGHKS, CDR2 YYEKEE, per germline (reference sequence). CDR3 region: CASSPVGRETQYF. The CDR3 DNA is TGTGCCAGCAGCCCAGTGGGGCGAGAGACCCAGTACTTC.

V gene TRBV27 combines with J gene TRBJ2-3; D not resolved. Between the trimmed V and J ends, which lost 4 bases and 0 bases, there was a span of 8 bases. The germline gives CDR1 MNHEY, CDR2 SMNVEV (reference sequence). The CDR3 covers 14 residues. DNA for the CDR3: TGTGCCAGCAGTTACGGCTTAAGCACAGATACGCAGTATTTT. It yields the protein CASSYGLSTDTQYF.

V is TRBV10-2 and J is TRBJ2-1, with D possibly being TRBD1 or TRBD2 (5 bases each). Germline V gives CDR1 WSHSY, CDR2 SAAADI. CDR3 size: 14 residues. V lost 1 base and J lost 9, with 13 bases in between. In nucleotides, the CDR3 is TGCGCCAGCAGTGAGTTGGGACGTGAAAGTGAGCAGTTCTTC. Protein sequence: CASSELGRESEQFF.

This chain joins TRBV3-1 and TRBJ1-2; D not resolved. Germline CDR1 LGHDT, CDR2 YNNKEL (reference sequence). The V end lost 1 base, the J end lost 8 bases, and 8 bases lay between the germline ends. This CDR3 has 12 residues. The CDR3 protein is CASSQAMAGYTF. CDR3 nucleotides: TGTGCCAGCAGCCAAGCGATGGCAGGCTACACCTTC.

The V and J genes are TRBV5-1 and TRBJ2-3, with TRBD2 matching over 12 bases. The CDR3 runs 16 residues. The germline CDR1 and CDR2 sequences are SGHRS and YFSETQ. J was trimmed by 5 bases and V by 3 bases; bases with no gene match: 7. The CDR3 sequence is CASSSSLAGGQDTQYF. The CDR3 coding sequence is TGCGCCAGCAGCTCCTCCCTAGCGGGGGGGCAAGATACGCAGTATTTT.

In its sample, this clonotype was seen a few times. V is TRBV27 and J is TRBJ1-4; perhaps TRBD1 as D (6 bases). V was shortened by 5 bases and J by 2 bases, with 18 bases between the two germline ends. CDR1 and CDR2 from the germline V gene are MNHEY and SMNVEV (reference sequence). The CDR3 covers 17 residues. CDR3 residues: CASSPWRGGTTNEKLFF. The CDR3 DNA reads TGTGCCAGCAGTCCATGGAGGGGGGGAACGACTAATGAAAAACTGTTTTTT.

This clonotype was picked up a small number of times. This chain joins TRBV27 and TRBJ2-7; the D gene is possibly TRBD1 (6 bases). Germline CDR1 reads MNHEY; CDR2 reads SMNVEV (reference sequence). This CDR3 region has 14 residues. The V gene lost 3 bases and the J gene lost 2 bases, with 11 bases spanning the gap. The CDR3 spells CASSLWQGTYEQYF. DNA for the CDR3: TGTGCCAGCAGTTTGTGGCAGGGGACCTACGAGCAGTACTTC.

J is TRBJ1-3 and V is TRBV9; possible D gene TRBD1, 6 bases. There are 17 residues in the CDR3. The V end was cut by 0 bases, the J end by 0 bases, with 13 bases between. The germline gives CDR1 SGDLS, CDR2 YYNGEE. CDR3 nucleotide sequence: TGTGCCAGCAGCGTAGCCGCCGGAGGGGGCTCTGGAAACACCATATATTTT. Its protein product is CASSVAAGGGSGNTIYF.

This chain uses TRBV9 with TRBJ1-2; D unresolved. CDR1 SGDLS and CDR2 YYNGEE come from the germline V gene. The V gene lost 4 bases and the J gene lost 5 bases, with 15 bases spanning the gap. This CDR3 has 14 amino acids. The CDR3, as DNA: TGTGCCAGCAGCTTTGAACCGAGCCTTTATGGCTACACCTTC. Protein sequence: CASSFEPSLYGYTF.

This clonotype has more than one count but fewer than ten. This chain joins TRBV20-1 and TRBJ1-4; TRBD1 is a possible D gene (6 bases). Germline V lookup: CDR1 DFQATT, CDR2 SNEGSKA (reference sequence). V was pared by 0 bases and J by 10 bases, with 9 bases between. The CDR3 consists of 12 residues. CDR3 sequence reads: CSAREDRGKLFF. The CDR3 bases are TGCAGTGCTAGAGAGGACAGAGGAAAACTGTTTTTT.

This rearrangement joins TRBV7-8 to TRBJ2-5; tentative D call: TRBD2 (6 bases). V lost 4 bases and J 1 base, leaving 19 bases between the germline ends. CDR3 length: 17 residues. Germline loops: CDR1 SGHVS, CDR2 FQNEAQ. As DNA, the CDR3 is TGTGCCAGCAGCTCATCGGGGTGGCGGGGTCGCCAAGAGACCCAGTACTTC. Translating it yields CASSSSGWRGRQETQYF.

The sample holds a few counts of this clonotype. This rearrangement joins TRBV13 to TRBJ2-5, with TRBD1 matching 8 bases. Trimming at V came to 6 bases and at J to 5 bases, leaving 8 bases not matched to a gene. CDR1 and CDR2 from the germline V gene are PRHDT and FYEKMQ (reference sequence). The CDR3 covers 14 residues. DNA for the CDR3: TGTGCCAGCAGAATAGGACAGGGTGACGAGACCCAGTACTTC. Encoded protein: CASRIGQGDETQYF.

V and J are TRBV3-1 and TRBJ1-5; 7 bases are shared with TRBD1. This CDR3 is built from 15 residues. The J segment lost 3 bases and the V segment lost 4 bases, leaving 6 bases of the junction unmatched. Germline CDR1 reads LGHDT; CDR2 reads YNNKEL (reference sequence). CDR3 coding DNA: TGTGCCAGCAGCCCACGGGGACAGATCAATCAGCCCCAGCATTTT. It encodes CASSPRGQINQPQHF.

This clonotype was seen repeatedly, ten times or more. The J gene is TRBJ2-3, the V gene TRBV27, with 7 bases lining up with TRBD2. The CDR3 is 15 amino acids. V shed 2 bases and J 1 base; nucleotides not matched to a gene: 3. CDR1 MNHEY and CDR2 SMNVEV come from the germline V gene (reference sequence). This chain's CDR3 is CASSLRDYRTDTQYF. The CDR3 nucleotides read TGTGCCAGCAGTTTAAGGGACTACCGCACAGATACGCAGTATTTT.

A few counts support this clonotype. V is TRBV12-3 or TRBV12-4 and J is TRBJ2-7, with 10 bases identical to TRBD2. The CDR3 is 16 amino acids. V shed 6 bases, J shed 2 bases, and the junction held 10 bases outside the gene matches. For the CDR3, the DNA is TGTGCCAGCAGCCAAACCGGACTAGCGGATCCCTACGAGCAGTACTTC. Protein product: CASSQTGLADPYEQYF.

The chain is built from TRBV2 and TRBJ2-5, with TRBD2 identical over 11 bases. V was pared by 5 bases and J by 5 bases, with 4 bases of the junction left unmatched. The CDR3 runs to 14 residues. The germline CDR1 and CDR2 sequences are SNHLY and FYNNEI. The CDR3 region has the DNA TGTGCCAGCAGTACCGGGACTAGCGGCGAGACCCAGTACTTC. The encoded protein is CASSTGTSGETQYF.

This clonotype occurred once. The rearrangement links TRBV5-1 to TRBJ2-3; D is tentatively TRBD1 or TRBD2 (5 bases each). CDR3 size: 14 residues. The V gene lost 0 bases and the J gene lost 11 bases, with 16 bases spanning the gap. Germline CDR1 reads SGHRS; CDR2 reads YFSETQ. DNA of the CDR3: TGCGCCAGCAGCTTGGTTGAGGTGGGGACGAGGCAGTATTTT. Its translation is CASSLVEVGTRQYF.

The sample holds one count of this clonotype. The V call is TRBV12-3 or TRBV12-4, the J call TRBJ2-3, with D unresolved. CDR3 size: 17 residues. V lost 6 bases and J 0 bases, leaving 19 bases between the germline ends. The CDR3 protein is CASSLPAVSPSTDTQYF. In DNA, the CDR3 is TGTGCCAGCAGCCTGCCCGCCGTCAGCCCGAGCACAGATACGCAGTATTTT.

The DNA for the CDR3 is TGTGCCAGCAGAATTAGGGGCTCCTACGAGCAGTACTTC. This translates into CASRIRGSYEQYF. J is TRBJ2-7 and V is TRBV28; D might be TRBD1 (5 bases). With 6 bases removed from V and 0 bases from J, the gap between germline ends came to 9 bases. The CDR3 has 13 residues. Germline-derived CDR1 and CDR2 are MDHEN and SYDVKM.

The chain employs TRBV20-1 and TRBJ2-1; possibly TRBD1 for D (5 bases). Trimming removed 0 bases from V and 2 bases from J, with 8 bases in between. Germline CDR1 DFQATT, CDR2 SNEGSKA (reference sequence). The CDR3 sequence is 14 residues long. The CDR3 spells CSARDRATYNEQFF. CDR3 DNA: TGCAGTGCTAGAGACAGGGCGACCTACAATGAGCAGTTCTTC.

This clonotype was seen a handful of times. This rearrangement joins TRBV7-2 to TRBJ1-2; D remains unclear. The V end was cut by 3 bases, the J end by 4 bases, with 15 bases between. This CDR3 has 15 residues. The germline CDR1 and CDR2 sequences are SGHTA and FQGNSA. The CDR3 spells CASSLERVIGYGYTF. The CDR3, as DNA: TGTGCCAGCAGCTTGGAGAGGGTAATTGGCTATGGCTACACCTTC.

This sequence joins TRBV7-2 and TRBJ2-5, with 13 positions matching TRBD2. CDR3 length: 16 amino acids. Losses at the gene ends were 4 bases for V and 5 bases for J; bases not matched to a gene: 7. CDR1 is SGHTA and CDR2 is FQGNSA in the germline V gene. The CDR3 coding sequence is TGTGCCAGCAGCTCAAACATGGGACTAGCGGGGGAGACCCAGTACTTC. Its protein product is CASSSNMGLAGETQYF. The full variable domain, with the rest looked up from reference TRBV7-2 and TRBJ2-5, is GAGVSQSPSNKVTEKGKDVELRCDPISGHTALYWYRQSLGQGLEFLIYFQGNSAPDKSGLPSDRFSAERTGGSVSTLTIQRTQQEDSAVYLCASSSNMGLAGETQYFGPGTRLLVL.

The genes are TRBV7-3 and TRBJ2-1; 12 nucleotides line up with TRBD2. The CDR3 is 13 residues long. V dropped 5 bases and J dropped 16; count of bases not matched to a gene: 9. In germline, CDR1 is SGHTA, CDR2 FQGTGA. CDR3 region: CASSRTSGDPQFF. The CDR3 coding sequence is TGTGCCAGCAGCCGGACTAGCGGGGATCCTCAATTCTTC.

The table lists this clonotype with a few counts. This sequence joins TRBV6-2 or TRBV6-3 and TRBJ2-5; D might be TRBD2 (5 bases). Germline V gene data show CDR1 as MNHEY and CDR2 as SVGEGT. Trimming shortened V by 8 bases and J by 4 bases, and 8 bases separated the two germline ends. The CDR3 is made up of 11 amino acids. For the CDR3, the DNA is TGTGCCAGCCGGGGAGCAGAGACCCAGTACTTC. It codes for CASRGAETQYF.